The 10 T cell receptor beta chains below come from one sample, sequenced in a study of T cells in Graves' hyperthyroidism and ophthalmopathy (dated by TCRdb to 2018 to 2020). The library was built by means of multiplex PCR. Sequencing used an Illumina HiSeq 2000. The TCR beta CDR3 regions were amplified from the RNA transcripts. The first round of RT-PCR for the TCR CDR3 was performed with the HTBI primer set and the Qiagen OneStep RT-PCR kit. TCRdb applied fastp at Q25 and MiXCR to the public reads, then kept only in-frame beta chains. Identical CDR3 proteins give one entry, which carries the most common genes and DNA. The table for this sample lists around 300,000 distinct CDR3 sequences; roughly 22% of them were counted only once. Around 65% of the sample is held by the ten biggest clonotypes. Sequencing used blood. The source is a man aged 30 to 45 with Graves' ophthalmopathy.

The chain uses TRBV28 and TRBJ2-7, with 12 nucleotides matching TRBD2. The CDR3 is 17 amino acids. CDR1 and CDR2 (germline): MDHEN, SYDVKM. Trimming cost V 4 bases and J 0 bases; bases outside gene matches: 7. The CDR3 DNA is TGTGCCAGCAGTTCGGGGCGACTAGCGGGAGTCTCCTACGAGCAGTACTTC. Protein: CASSSGRLAGVSYEQYF.

Here the CDR3 reads CATPRRTANTGELFF. As DNA, the CDR3 is TGTGCCACCCCCCGCCGGACCGCGAACACCGGGGAGCTGTTTTTT. V is TRBV27 and J is TRBJ2-2; D not resolved. Per germline, CDR1 MNHEY and CDR2 SMNVEV (reference sequence). V dropped 10 bases and J dropped 0 bases, with 15 bases sitting between them. The CDR3 sequence is 15 residues long.

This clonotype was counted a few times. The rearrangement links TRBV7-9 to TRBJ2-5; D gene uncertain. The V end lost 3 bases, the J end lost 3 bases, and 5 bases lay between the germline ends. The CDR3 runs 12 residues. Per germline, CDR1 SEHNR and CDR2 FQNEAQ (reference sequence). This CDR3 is CASSFFKETQYF. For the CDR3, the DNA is TGTGCCAGCAGCTTCTTCAAAGAGACCCAGTACTTC.

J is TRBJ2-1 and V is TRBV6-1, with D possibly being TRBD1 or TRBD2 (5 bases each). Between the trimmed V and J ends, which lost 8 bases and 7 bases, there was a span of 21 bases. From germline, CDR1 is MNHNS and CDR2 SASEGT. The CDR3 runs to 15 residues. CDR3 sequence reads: CASYSGTASGNEQFF. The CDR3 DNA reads TGTGCCAGCTACTCCGGGACGGCCTCGGGAAATGAGCAGTTCTTC.

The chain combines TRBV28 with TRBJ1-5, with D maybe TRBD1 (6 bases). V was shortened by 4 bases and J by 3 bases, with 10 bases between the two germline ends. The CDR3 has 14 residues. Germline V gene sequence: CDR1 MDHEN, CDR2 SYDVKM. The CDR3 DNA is TGTGCCAGCAGTTCGGGGGGCCACAATCAGCCCCAGCATTTT. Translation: CASSSGGHNQPQHF.

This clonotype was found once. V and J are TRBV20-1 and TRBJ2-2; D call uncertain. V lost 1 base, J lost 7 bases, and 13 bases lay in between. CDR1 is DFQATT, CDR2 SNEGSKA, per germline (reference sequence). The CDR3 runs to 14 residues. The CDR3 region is CSARGIGDGGELFF. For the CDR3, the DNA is TGCAGTGCTAGAGGGATCGGCGATGGCGGGGAGCTGTTTTTT.

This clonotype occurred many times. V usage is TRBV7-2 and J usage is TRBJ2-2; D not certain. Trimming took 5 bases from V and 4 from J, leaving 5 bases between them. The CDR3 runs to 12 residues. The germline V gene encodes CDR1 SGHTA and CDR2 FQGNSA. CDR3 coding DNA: TGTGCCAGCAGCGTAACCACCGGGGAGCTGTTTTTT. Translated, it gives CASSVTTGELFF.

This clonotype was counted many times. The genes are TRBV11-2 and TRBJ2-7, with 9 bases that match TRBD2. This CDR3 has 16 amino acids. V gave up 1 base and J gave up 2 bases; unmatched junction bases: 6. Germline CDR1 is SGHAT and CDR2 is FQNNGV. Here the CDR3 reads CASSLATSGPTYEQYF. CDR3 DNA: TGTGCCAGCAGCTTAGCAACTAGCGGGCCTACCTACGAGCAGTACTTC.

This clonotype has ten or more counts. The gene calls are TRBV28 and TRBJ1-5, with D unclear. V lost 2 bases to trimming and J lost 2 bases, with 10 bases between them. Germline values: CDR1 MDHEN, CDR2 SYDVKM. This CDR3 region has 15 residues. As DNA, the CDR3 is TGTGCCAGCAGTTTAGCTGGCGCGCGCAATCAGCCCCAGCATTTT. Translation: CASSLAGARNQPQHF.

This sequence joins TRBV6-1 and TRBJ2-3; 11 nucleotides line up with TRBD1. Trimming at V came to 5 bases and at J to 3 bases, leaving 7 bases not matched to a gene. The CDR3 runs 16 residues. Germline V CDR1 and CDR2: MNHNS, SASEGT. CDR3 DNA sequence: TGTGCCAGCAGTTTGGACAGGGGGCGGGGAACAGATACGCAGTATTTT. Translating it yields CASSLDRGRGTDTQYF.